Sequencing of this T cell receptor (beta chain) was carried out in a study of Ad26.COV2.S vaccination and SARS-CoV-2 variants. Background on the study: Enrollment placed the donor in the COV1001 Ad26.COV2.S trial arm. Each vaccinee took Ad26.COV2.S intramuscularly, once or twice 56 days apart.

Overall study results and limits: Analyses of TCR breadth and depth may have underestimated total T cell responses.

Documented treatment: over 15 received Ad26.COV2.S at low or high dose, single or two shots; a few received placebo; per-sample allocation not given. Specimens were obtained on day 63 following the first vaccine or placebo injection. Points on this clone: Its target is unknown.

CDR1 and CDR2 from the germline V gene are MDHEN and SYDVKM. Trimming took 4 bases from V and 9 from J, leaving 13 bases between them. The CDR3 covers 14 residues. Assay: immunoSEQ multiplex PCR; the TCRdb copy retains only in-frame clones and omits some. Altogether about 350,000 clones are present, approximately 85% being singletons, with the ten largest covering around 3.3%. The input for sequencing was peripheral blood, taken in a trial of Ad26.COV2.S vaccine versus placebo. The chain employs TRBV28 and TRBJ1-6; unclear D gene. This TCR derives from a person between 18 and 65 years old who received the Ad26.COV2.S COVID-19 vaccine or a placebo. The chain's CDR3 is CASSSPAIGSPLHF. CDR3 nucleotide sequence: TGTGCCAGCAGTTCCCCGGCTATCGGTTCACCCCTCCACTTT.